Listed below are T cell receptor beta chains from one sample, sequenced in a study of molecular identifiers for immune sequencing clone quantification. TCRdb re-called the PCR reads through MiXCR, storing one row per CDR3 protein. The sample carries some 580,000 distinct CDR3 sequences, about 25% recorded once. The sequencing input was naive CD8+ T cells from blood, with Jurkat cell RNA spiked in. All receptors come from a human donor in good health. Some libraries in this study had Jurkat cell RNA spiked in. The CDR3 runs from the conserved cysteine through the conserved F or W. Each record gives: V gene, D gene, clone size, J gene, CDR3 protein, CDR3 DNA. The D gene is left open where the match is weak. Some rows have no size entry. The others give once, few or many, or a class for an expanded clone.

V gene: TRBV11-3; D gene: .; clone size: .; J gene: TRBJ1-5; CDR3 protein: CASSLGQRNSNQPQHF; CDR3 DNA: TGTGCCAGCAGCTTAGGGCAGAGAAATAGCAATCAGCCCCAGCATTTT
V gene: TRBV6-2/TRBV6-3; D gene: TRBD2; clone size: many; J gene: TRBJ2-3; CDR3 protein: CASDGPTSSADTQYF; CDR3 DNA: TGTGCCAGCGATGGCCCGACTAGCTCGGCAGATACGCAGTATTTT
V gene: TRBV2; D gene: .; clone size: .; J gene: TRBJ2-2; CDR3 protein: CASSGPGLDTGELFF; CDR3 DNA: TGTGCCAGCAGTGGTCCAGGGTTGGACACCGGGGAGCTGTTTTTT
V gene: TRBV2; D gene: TRBD2; clone size: few; J gene: TRBJ2-3; CDR3 protein: CASSETSLSGATPSDTQYF; CDR3 DNA: TGTGCCAGCAGTGAAACAAGTCTGAGCGGGGCCACCCCCTCAGATACGCAGTATTTT
V gene: TRBV7-2; D gene: TRBD1; clone size: .; J gene: TRBJ1-1; CDR3 protein: CASSFIVTGGTEAFF; CDR3 DNA: TGTGCCAGCAGCTTCATCGTGACAGGGGGTACTGAAGCTTTCTTT
V gene: TRBV7-9; D gene: TRBD1; clone size: many; J gene: TRBJ1-1; CDR3 protein: CASSSTSAGGAGTEAFF; CDR3 DNA: TGTGCCAGCAGTTCCACCAGTGCAGGGGGCGCGGGCACTGAAGCTTTCTTT
V gene: TRBV29-1; D gene: .; clone size: many; J gene: TRBJ1-1; CDR3 protein: CSVELSNSWGRNTEAFF; CDR3 DNA: TGCAGCGTTGAACTTTCTAACTCGTGGGGGCGGAACACTGAAGCTTTCTTT
V gene: TRBV4-3; D gene: .; clone size: many; J gene: TRBJ2-7; CDR3 protein: CASSQEVAYEQYF; CDR3 DNA: TGCGCCAGCAGCCAAGAAGTGGCCTACGAGCAGTACTTC
V gene: TRBV28; D gene: .; clone size: many; J gene: TRBJ2-7; CDR3 protein: CASSFEIGWEQYF; CDR3 DNA: TGTGCCAGCAGTTTCGAAATAGGTTGGGAGCAGTACTTC
V gene: TRBV6-5; D gene: TRBD2; clone size: .; J gene: TRBJ2-7; CDR3 protein: CASNQRLAPYEQYF; CDR3 DNA: TGTGCCAGCAACCAGAGACTAGCCCCCTACGAGCAGTACTTC
V gene: TRBV6-5; D gene: .; clone size: .; J gene: TRBJ2-1; CDR3 protein: CASRTVSSYNEQFF; CDR3 DNA: TGTGCCAGCAGGACAGTCAGCTCCTACAATGAGCAGTTCTTC
V gene: TRBV7-9; D gene: .; clone size: many; J gene: TRBJ2-2; CDR3 protein: CASSLEPGRTGELFF; CDR3 DNA: TGTGCCAGCAGCTTAGAACCGGGACGCACCGGGGAGCTGTTTTTT
V gene: TRBV4-3; D gene: .; clone size: many; J gene: TRBJ1-1; CDR3 protein: CASSQDSRVLNTEAFF; CDR3 DNA: TGCGCCAGCAGCCAAGATTCGAGGGTCCTGAACACTGAAGCTTTCTTT
V gene: TRBV4-1; D gene: .; clone size: .; J gene: TRBJ2-5; CDR3 protein: CASSPDLELQEPQYF; CDR3 DNA: TGCGCCAGCAGCCCAGATTTAGAGCTACAAGAGCCCCAGTACTTC
V gene: TRBV6-6; D gene: .; clone size: .; J gene: TRBJ2-5; CDR3 protein: CASSYGTRGETQYF; CDR3 DNA: TGTGCCAGCAGTTACGGGACCCGGGGAGAGACCCAGTACTTC
V gene: TRBV12-3/TRBV12-4; D gene: TRBD1; clone size: few; J gene: TRBJ2-7; CDR3 protein: CASSPQTGGVDEQYF; CDR3 DNA: TGTGCCAGCAGTCCCCAGACAGGGGGCGTGGACGAGCAGTACTTC
V gene: TRBV28; D gene: .; clone size: many; J gene: TRBJ2-7; CDR3 protein: CASSPRTRTVAYEQYF; CDR3 DNA: TGTGCCAGCAGTCCCCGGACCCGGACAGTTGCCTACGAGCAGTACTTC
V gene: TRBV4-3; D gene: TRBD1; clone size: many; J gene: TRBJ1-4; CDR3 protein: CASSRQGSPATNEKLFF; CDR3 DNA: TGCGCCAGCAGCCGACAGGGGTCACCTGCAACTAATGAAAAACTGTTTTTT
V gene: TRBV4-3; D gene: TRBD1; clone size: many; J gene: TRBJ2-5; CDR3 protein: CASSRRDRSQETQYF; CDR3 DNA: TGCGCCAGCAGCCGCCGGGACAGGTCACAAGAGACCCAGTACTTC
V gene: TRBV20-1; D gene: .; clone size: many; J gene: TRBJ2-2; CDR3 protein: CSARDHEGETTGELFF; CDR3 DNA: TGCAGTGCTAGAGATCACGAGGGAGAAACTACCGGGGAGCTGTTTTTT
V gene: TRBV19; D gene: .; clone size: few; J gene: TRBJ1-1; CDR3 protein: CASSIFGPPDTEAFF; CDR3 DNA: TGTGCCAGTAGTATATTCGGCCCTCCCGACACTGAAGCTTTCTTT
V gene: TRBV20-1; D gene: TRBD2; clone size: many; J gene: TRBJ2-7; CDR3 protein: CSARGLANYEQYF; CDR3 DNA: TGCAGTGCTAGGGGACTAGCGAACTACGAGCAGTACTTC
V gene: TRBV29-1; D gene: TRBD1; clone size: many; J gene: TRBJ2-7; CDR3 protein: CSVVGQGATYEQYF; CDR3 DNA: TGCAGCGTTGTGGGGCAGGGGGCGACCTACGAGCAGTACTTC
V gene: TRBV6-5; D gene: .; clone size: many; J gene: TRBJ2-7; CDR3 protein: CASSYSLISVEQYF; CDR3 DNA: TGTGCCAGCAGTTACTCATTAATTTCAGTCGAGCAGTACTTC
V gene: TRBV4-1; D gene: TRBD2; clone size: many; J gene: TRBJ2-1; CDR3 protein: CASSQALVAGRAYNEQFF; CDR3 DNA: TGCGCCAGCAGCCAAGCCCTGGTAGCGGGACGCGCCTACAATGAGCAGTTCTTC
V gene: TRBV4-1; D gene: .; clone size: many; J gene: TRBJ1-4; CDR3 protein: CASSPEGQWGLVEKLFF; CDR3 DNA: TGCGCCAGCAGCCCCGAAGGACAGTGGGGGTTGGTTGAAAAACTGTTTTTT
V gene: TRBV10-2; D gene: .; clone size: once; J gene: TRBJ1-6; CDR3 protein: CASSPTSPLHF; CDR3 DNA: TGCGCCAGCAGTCCCACTTCACCCCTCCACTTT
V gene: TRBV20-1; D gene: .; clone size: few; J gene: TRBJ2-7; CDR3 protein: CSATAGYEQYF; CDR3 DNA: TGCAGTGCTACCGCCGGCTACGAGCAGTACTTC
V gene: TRBV6-2/TRBV6-3; D gene: .; clone size: few; J gene: TRBJ1-5; CDR3 protein: CASSYSWDSNQPQHF; CDR3 DNA: TGTGCCAGCAGTTACTCGTGGGACAGCAATCAGCCCCAGCATTTT
V gene: TRBV12-3/TRBV12-4; D gene: TRBD2; clone size: many; J gene: TRBJ2-3; CDR3 protein: CASSSAGGPVSADTQYF; CDR3 DNA: TGTGCCAGCAGTTCAGCGGGAGGGCCCGTTTCTGCAGATACGCAGTATTTT